The rows below give T cell receptor beta chains drawn from one sample of a study of T cell changes during pregnancy in multiple sclerosis. Some clones are missing from TCRdb's copy, which holds only in-frame ones; the method was immunoSEQ multiplex PCR. The sample contains about 69,000 clones, about 91% of which appear only once. This material consisted of CD4+ T cells from peripheral blood mononuclear cells, taken in the third trimester of pregnancy. The origin of the receptors is a female donor in good health, enrolled as a control in a pregnancy study. Both conserved end residues are part of each CDR3. D genes are given only for firm matches. Some rows mark clone size as missing; the rest say once, few, many or name a class of expanded clone.

CDR3 protein: CASTLRRVNSYEQYF
CDR3 DNA: TGCGCCAGCACTCTACGCCGGGTAAATTCCTACGAGCAGTACTTC
V gene: TRBV23-1
J gene: TRBJ2-7
clone size: -
D gene: -

CDR3 protein: CASNVIQGMSYEQYF
CDR3 DNA: TGTGCCAGCAATGTAATACAGGGCATGTCCTACGAGCAGTACTTC
V gene: TRBV6-1
J gene: TRBJ2-7
clone size: -
D gene: -

CDR3 protein: CASSESQGTGNTIYF
CDR3 DNA: TGTGCCAGCAGTGAGTCACAGGGAACTGGAAACACCATATATTTT
V gene: TRBV6-1
J gene: TRBJ1-3
clone size: once
D gene: -

CDR3 protein: CASSSGPAGVDTQYF
CDR3 DNA: TGCGCCAGCAGCTCGGGACCCGCAGGGGTGGATACGCAGTATTTT
V gene: TRBV5-1
J gene: TRBJ2-3
clone size: -
D gene: -

CDR3 protein: CASSLQGAQSYGYTF
CDR3 DNA: TGTGCCAGCAGTTTACAGGGGGCGCAGAGCTACGGCTACACCTTC
V gene: TRBV6-6
J gene: TRBJ1-2
clone size: -
D gene: TRBD1

CDR3 protein: CASSIDTGGSIETQYF
CDR3 DNA: TGTGCCAGTAGTATAGATACAGGGGGCTCTATCGAGACCCAGTACTTC
V gene: TRBV19
J gene: TRBJ2-5
clone size: -
D gene: TRBD1

CDR3 protein: CASSLVNSPLHF
CDR3 DNA: TGTGCCAGCAGCTTAGTAAATTCACCCCTCCACTTT
V gene: TRBV7-2
J gene: TRBJ1-6
clone size: -
D gene: -

CDR3 protein: CASSYSRRTNTGELFF
CDR3 DNA: TGTGCCAGCAGTTACTCGAGGCGGACGAACACCGGGGAGCTGTTTTTT
V gene: TRBV6-5
J gene: TRBJ2-2
clone size: -
D gene: -

CDR3 protein: CASSQPLAETDTQYF
CDR3 DNA: TGTGCCAGCAGCCAGCCCCTAGCGGAGACGGATACGCAGTATTTT
V gene: TRBV11-2
J gene: TRBJ2-3
clone size: -
D gene: TRBD2

CDR3 protein: CASSCLGLCYNEQFF
CDR3 DNA: TGTGCCAGCAGTTGCTTGGGGCTATGTTACAATGAGCAGTTCTTC
V gene: TRBV6-8
J gene: TRBJ2-1
clone size: -
D gene: -

CDR3 protein: CASSVGTGGPYEQYF
CDR3 DNA: TGTGCCAGCAGCGTCGGGACAGGGGGGCCCTACGAGCAGTACTTC
V gene: TRBV2
J gene: TRBJ2-7
clone size: -
D gene: TRBD1

CDR3 protein: CASRPLAGGQETQYF
CDR3 DNA: TGTGCCAGCAGACCCTTAGCGGGGGGGCAAGAGACCCAGTACTTC
V gene: TRBV4-2
J gene: TRBJ2-5
clone size: -
D gene: TRBD2

CDR3 protein: CAWTPGSGQPQHF
CDR3 DNA: TGTGCCTGGACCCCGGGATCTGGTCAGCCCCAGCATTTT
V gene: TRBV30
J gene: TRBJ1-5
clone size: -
D gene: -

CDR3 protein: CASFREVAGGEQFF
CDR3 DNA: TGTGCCAGCTTTCGAGAGGTAGCGGGGGGTGAGCAGTTCTTC
V gene: TRBV2
J gene: TRBJ2-1
clone size: -
D gene: TRBD2

CDR3 protein: CASSLQTGENTEAFF
CDR3 DNA: TGTGCCAGCAGCCTACAGACAGGAGAGAACACTGAAGCTTTCTTT
V gene: TRBV21-1
J gene: TRBJ1-1
clone size: -
D gene: -

CDR3 protein: CASSLEGGEQETQYF
CDR3 DNA: TGCGCCAGCAGCTTGGAAGGGGGAGAGCAAGAGACCCAGTACTTC
V gene: TRBV5-1
J gene: TRBJ2-5
clone size: -
D gene: -

CDR3 protein: CAWTRTLPGTGGPDTQYF
CDR3 DNA: TGTGCCTGGACCCGAACCCTTCCCGGGACAGGGGGTCCAGATACGCAGTATTTT
V gene: TRBV30
J gene: TRBJ2-3
clone size: -
D gene: TRBD1

CDR3 protein: CASSLARIASSYNSPLHF
CDR3 DNA: TGTGCCAGCAGCTTAGCGCGTATAGCGAGCTCCTATAATTCACCCCTCCACTTT
V gene: TRBV7-8
J gene: TRBJ1-6
clone size: -
D gene: -

CDR3 protein: CASRREGNTEAFF
CDR3 DNA: TGTGCCAGCAGGAGGGAAGGGAACACTGAAGCTTTCTTT
V gene: TRBV6-4
J gene: TRBJ1-1
clone size: few
D gene: -

CDR3 protein: CASSTGTGPNEKLFF
CDR3 DNA: TGTGCCAGCTCAACCGGCACAGGGCCTAATGAAAAACTGTTTTTT
V gene: TRBV18
J gene: TRBJ1-4
clone size: -
D gene: -

CDR3 protein: CASSLGAGGRRETQYF
CDR3 DNA: TGCGCCAGCAGCTTGGGGGCGGGGGGCAGAAGAGAGACCCAGTACTTC
V gene: TRBV5-1
J gene: TRBJ2-5
clone size: -
D gene: TRBD2

CDR3 protein: CASSPLQGSQNTEAFF
CDR3 DNA: TGCGCCAGCAGCCCCCTACAGGGGAGTCAGAACACTGAAGCTTTCTTT
V gene: TRBV5-1
J gene: TRBJ1-1
clone size: -
D gene: TRBD1

CDR3 protein: CASSSLQRGYQETQYF
CDR3 DNA: TGTGCCAGCAGTTCCTTACAGCGGGGTTACCAAGAGACCCAGTACTTC
V gene: TRBV2
J gene: TRBJ2-5
clone size: -
D gene: TRBD2

CDR3 protein: CASSANLQGLEAFF
CDR3 DNA: TGTGCCAGCAGCGCCAATCTTCAGGGACTTGAAGCTTTCTTT
V gene: TRBV9
J gene: TRBJ1-1
clone size: -
D gene: -

CDR3 protein: CASSQAPTASTDTQYF
CDR3 DNA: TGTGCCAGCAGCCAAGCTCCGACAGCTAGCACAGATACGCAGTATTTT
V gene: TRBV4-2
J gene: TRBJ2-3
clone size: -
D gene: -

CDR3 protein: CASSQASGTANEKLFF
CDR3 DNA: TGTGCCAGCAGCCAGGCCTCCGGGACAGCTAATGAAAAACTGTTTTTT
V gene: TRBV4-2
J gene: TRBJ1-4
clone size: -
D gene: TRBD1

CDR3 protein: CASSLNQGDYNEQFF
CDR3 DNA: TGTGCCAGCAGCTTAAACCAGGGGGACTACAATGAGCAGTTCTTC
V gene: TRBV7-3
J gene: TRBJ2-1
clone size: -
D gene: TRBD1

CDR3 protein: CASSLAGVWRAQGKLFF
CDR3 DNA: TGCGCCAGCAGCTTGGCCGGGGTTTGGAGGGCCCAGGGAAAACTGTTTTTT
V gene: TRBV5-1
J gene: TRBJ1-4
clone size: few
D gene: -

CDR3 protein: CAWSVRGAGNTIYF
CDR3 DNA: TGTGCCTGGAGCGTCCGGGGGGCAGGAAACACCATATATTTT
V gene: TRBV30
J gene: TRBJ1-3
clone size: -
D gene: -

CDR3 protein: CASSLTPYRVGELFF
CDR3 DNA: TGTGCCAGCAGCTTAACCCCTTACAGGGTCGGGGAGCTGTTTTTT
V gene: TRBV11-2
J gene: TRBJ2-2
clone size: -
D gene: -

CDR3 protein: CASSPGLAGGRYTQYF
CDR3 DNA: TGTGCCAGCAGTCCCGGACTAGCGGGGGGGCGGTATACGCAGTATTTT
V gene: TRBV7-9
J gene: TRBJ2-3
clone size: -
D gene: TRBD2

CDR3 protein: CASSDSGAYEQYF
CDR3 DNA: TGTGCCAGCAGTGACTCCGGGGCCTACGAGCAGTACTTC
V gene: TRBV6-1
J gene: TRBJ2-7
clone size: -
D gene: -

CDR3 protein: CASSWPTMGRGSDTQYF
CDR3 DNA: TGTGCCAGCAGCTGGCCCACAATGGGTCGGGGGTCAGATACGCAGTATTTT
V gene: TRBV7-2
J gene: TRBJ2-3
clone size: -
D gene: -

CDR3 protein: CASSGSDSREQYF
CDR3 DNA: TGTGCCAGCTCAGGGTCGGACTCCCGCGAGCAGTACTTC
V gene: TRBV18
J gene: TRBJ2-7
clone size: -
D gene: -

CDR3 protein: CASRFSGTGGYGYTF
CDR3 DNA: TGTGCCAGTAGGTTCTCCGGGACAGGGGGCTATGGCTACACCTTC
V gene: TRBV19
J gene: TRBJ1-2
clone size: -
D gene: TRBD1

CDR3 protein: CASSDPGQSVRQPQHF
CDR3 DNA: TGTGCCAGCAGTGACCCGGGACAGTCCGTTCGGCAGCCCCAGCATTTT
V gene: TRBV6-4
J gene: TRBJ1-5
clone size: -
D gene: TRBD1

CDR3 protein: CASSYKLNTEAFF
CDR3 DNA: TGTGCCAGCAGTTACAAGCTGAACACTGAAGCTTTCTTT
V gene: TRBV6-5
J gene: TRBJ1-1
clone size: few
D gene: -

CDR3 protein: CASARTFTEAFF
CDR3 DNA: TGTGCCAGCGCCAGGACATTTACTGAAGCTTTCTTT
V gene: TRBV6-5
J gene: TRBJ1-1
clone size: -
D gene: -

CDR3 protein: CASSLTSGSLNEQFF
CDR3 DNA: TGCGCCAGCAGCTTGACTAGCGGGTCTTTAAATGAGCAGTTCTTC
V gene: TRBV5-1
J gene: TRBJ2-1
clone size: -
D gene: TRBD2

CDR3 protein: CASSNIKEAFF
CDR3 DNA: TGTGCCAGTAGTAACATAAAGGAAGCTTTCTTT
V gene: TRBV19
J gene: TRBJ1-1
clone size: -
D gene: -

CDR3 protein: CASSLERTGGFYEQYF
CDR3 DNA: TGTGCCAGCAGCTTAGAAAGGACAGGGGGCTTCTACGAGCAGTACTTC
V gene: TRBV11-3
J gene: TRBJ2-7
clone size: few
D gene: TRBD1

CDR3 protein: CASSRGQQETQYF
CDR3 DNA: TGTGCCAGCAGCCGAGGACAGCAAGAGACCCAGTACTTC
V gene: TRBV11-2
J gene: TRBJ2-5
clone size: once
D gene: -

CDR3 protein: CASSPGGDGENIQYF
CDR3 DNA: TGTGCCAGCAGCCCGGGGGGGGACGGCGAAAACATTCAGTACTTC
V gene: TRBV7-3
J gene: TRBJ2-4
clone size: -
D gene: TRBD2

CDR3 protein: CASSQDRGGLNEQFF
CDR3 DNA: TGTGCCAGCAGCCAAGACAGGGGCGGGCTCAATGAGCAGTTCTTC
V gene: TRBV7-2
J gene: TRBJ2-1
clone size: -
D gene: TRBD1

CDR3 protein: CASSPTRERGRPATDTQYF
CDR3 DNA: TGTGCCAGCAGCCCCACTCGGGAGCGGGGGCGACCGGCCACAGATACGCAGTATTTT
V gene: TRBV7-2
J gene: TRBJ2-3
clone size: -
D gene: TRBD2

CDR3 protein: CASSNTGWVLAEAFF
CDR3 DNA: TGTGCCAGCAGTAATACAGGGTGGGTATTGGCTGAAGCTTTCTTT
V gene: TRBV6-1
J gene: TRBJ1-1
clone size: -
D gene: -

CDR3 protein: CATSRVRQPQHF
CDR3 DNA: TGTGCCACCAGCAGAGTGCGTCAGCCCCAGCATTTT
V gene: TRBV15
J gene: TRBJ1-5
clone size: -
D gene: -

CDR3 protein: CASSLRHESGNTIYF
CDR3 DNA: TGTGCCAGCTCACTGAGACATGAATCTGGAAACACCATATATTTT
V gene: TRBV18
J gene: TRBJ1-3
clone size: -
D gene: -

CDR3 protein: CASSLEGQFSGNTIYF
CDR3 DNA: TGTGCCAGCAGCTTAGAGGGACAGTTCTCTGGAAACACCATATATTTT
V gene: TRBV11-2
J gene: TRBJ1-3
clone size: once
D gene: TRBD1

CDR3 protein: CASNLRDRGTEAFF
CDR3 DNA: TGTGCCAGTAATCTCCGGGACAGGGGAACTGAAGCTTTCTTT
V gene: TRBV6-1
J gene: TRBJ1-1
clone size: -
D gene: TRBD1

CDR3 protein: CASSYVRSSLGNTIYF
CDR3 DNA: TGTGCCAGCAGTTACGTCCGGTCGTCGCTGGGAAACACCATATATTTT
V gene: TRBV6-6
J gene: TRBJ1-3
clone size: -
D gene: -

CDR3 protein: CASSPSPMNTEAFF
CDR3 DNA: TGTGCCAGCAGCCCTAGTCCAATGAACACTGAAGCTTTCTTT
V gene: TRBV5-4
J gene: TRBJ1-1
clone size: -
D gene: -

CDR3 protein: CASSMQGIPYEQYF
CDR3 DNA: TGTGCCAGCAGCATGCAGGGGATCCCCTACGAGCAGTACTTC
V gene: TRBV11-3
J gene: TRBJ2-7
clone size: -
D gene: -

CDR3 protein: CATSRETGSEQPQHF
CDR3 DNA: TGTGCCACCAGCAGAGAAACGGGGTCAGAACAGCCCCAGCATTTT
V gene: TRBV15
J gene: TRBJ1-5
clone size: -
D gene: -

CDR3 protein: CAWQGQGARQYF
CDR3 DNA: TGTGCCTGGCAGGGACAGGGGGCTAGACAGTACTTC
V gene: TRBV30
J gene: TRBJ2-4
clone size: -
D gene: TRBD1